This entry lists 25 T cell receptor beta chains sequenced from one sample in a study of tumor-infiltrating lymphocytes in localized non-small cell lung cancer. Generated by immunoSEQ multiplex PCR, the TCRdb table keeps only in-frame clones and is missing some. This table has about 12,000 clones, 80% to 90% appearing once. The specimen sequenced was uninvolved lung tissue not adjacent to the tumor. The origin of the receptors is a human donor with non-small cell lung cancer.

The chain combines TRBV10-3 with TRBJ1-5, with TRBD1 matching 8 bases. The CDR3 has 15 residues. Looked up from germline, CDR1 is ENHRY and CDR2 is SYGVKD. The V and J ends lost 6 bases and 4 bases, in that order; junction bases with no gene match: 8. The CDR3 sequence is CAIREGQAQNQPQHF. In nucleotides, the CDR3 is TGTGCCATCAGGGAGGGACAGGCCCAGAATCAGCCCCAGCATTTT.

J is TRBJ2-1 and V is TRBV6-1; D may be TRBD2 (5 bases). This CDR3 is 14 amino acids long. Germline V gene sequence: CDR1 MNHNS, CDR2 SASEGT. The V gene lost 7 bases and the J gene lost 6 bases, with 16 bases spanning the gap. The CDR3 region is CASKASGESNEQFF. The CDR3, as DNA: TGTGCCAGCAAGGCCAGTGGGGAGAGCAATGAGCAGTTCTTC.

The chain is built from TRBV28 and TRBJ1-4; 10 nucleotides agree with TRBD1. Germline values: CDR1 MDHEN, CDR2 SYDVKM. The junction had 5 bases not matched to a gene; V was cut back by 5 bases and J by 8 bases. The CDR3 extends over 14 amino acids. The CDR3 nucleotides are TGTGCCAGCAGTGATGGACAGGGGGGCGAAAAACTGTTTTTT. This translates into CASSDGQGGEKLFF.

The table lists this clone with a count of one. V is TRBV11-3 and J is TRBJ2-5; D is uncertain. CDR1 and CDR2 (germline): SGHNT, YENEEA. The CDR3 runs to 12 residues. Trimming removed 5 bases at V and 4 bases at J, with 8 bases between. This CDR3 is CASSTSPETQYF. In DNA form, the CDR3 reads TGTGCCAGCAGCACCTCACCAGAGACCCAGTACTTC.

The chain combines TRBV2 with TRBJ2-2, with a possible D match to TRBD2 (5 bases). Trimming took off 8 bases at V and 1 base at J, with 11 bases between the two ends. Germline V gene sequence: CDR1 SNHLY, CDR2 FYNNEI. The CDR3 is 14 residues long. This CDR3 is CASGETGNTGELFF. The CDR3 DNA is TGTGCCAGCGGGGAGACGGGGAACACCGGGGAGCTGTTTTTT. The variable domain in full, with the rest retrieved from reference TRBV2 and TRBJ2-2, is EPEVTQTPSHQVTQMGQEVILRCVPISNHLYFYWYRQILGQKVEFLVSFYNNEISEKSEIFDDQFSVERPDGSNFTLKIRSTKLEDSAMYFCASGETGNTGELFFGEGSRLTVL.

The genes are TRBV13 and TRBJ1-6; no firm D call. The V gene's germline CDR1 is PRHDT and CDR2 FYEKMQ (reference sequence). V was pared by 1 base and J by 8 bases, with 3 bases between. This CDR3 region has 12 residues. The CDR3 nucleotides are TGTGCCAGCAGCTTAGAGGATTCACCCCTCCACTTT. It specifies CASSLEDSPLHF.

V and J are TRBV29-1 and TRBJ2-1; D gene uncertain. The germline CDR1 and CDR2 sequences are SQVTM and ANQGSEA. Trimming shortened V by 0 bases and J by 7 bases, and 7 bases separated the two germline ends. The CDR3 sequence is 12 residues long. The CDR3 DNA sequence: TGCAGCGTTGAAGACGCGACTAATGAGCAGTTCTTC. It specifies CSVEDATNEQFF.

The rearrangement uses TRBV28 and TRBJ1-6; 9 nucleotides agree with TRBD1. Per the germline V gene, CDR1 is MDHEN and CDR2 is SYDVKM. V shed 5 bases, J shed 6 bases, and the junction held 8 bases outside the gene matches. The CDR3 has 16 residues. CDR3 sequence (DNA): TGTGCCAGCAGTAAAGGACAGGGGCGAGGTAATTCACCCCTCCACTTT. Amino acid sequence: CASSKGQGRGNSPLHF.

The chain joins TRBV25-1 to TRBJ2-7; 10 nucleotides agree with TRBD2. This CDR3 region has 16 residues. Trimming took 1 base from V and 0 from J; bases not matched to a gene: 3. Per germline, CDR1 MGHDK and CDR2 SYGVNS. DNA of the CDR3: TGTGCCAGCAGTGAATGGCCTAGCGGGAGCTCCTACGAGCAGTACTTC. Translated, it gives CASSEWPSGSSYEQYF.

The chain is built from TRBV6-6 and TRBJ1-4, with TRBD1 identical over 7 bases. With 8 bases clipped from V and 7 bases from J, the junction kept 10 bases outside the gene matches. The CDR3 contains 14 residues. Germline CDR1 and CDR2: MNHNY and SVGAGI (reference sequence). The CDR3 nucleotides read TGTGCCAGCTTGAAAGGGGGCGTGAGTGAAAAACTGTTTTTT. It encodes CASLKGGVSEKLFF.

The chain is built from TRBV6-1 and TRBJ1-1; 7 bases match TRBD1. Trimming cost V 4 bases and J 1 base; bases outside gene matches: 6. Germline V CDR1 and CDR2: MNHNS, SASEGT. This CDR3 has 15 amino acids. The CDR3 DNA reads as TGTGCCAGCAGTGTAGACAGGGATGGGAACACTGAAGCTTTCTTT. Its translation: CASSVDRDGNTEAFF.

The chain joins TRBV18 to TRBJ1-5; TRBD1 might be the D (6 bases). V was pared by 2 bases and J by 4 bases, with 18 bases between. Germline V gives CDR1 KGHSH, CDR2 LQKENI. The CDR3 sequence is 17 residues long. The CDR3 nucleotides read TGTGCCAGCTCACCAATGATGCCACAGGGAATTAATCAGCCCCAGCATTTT. It specifies CASSPMMPQGINQPQHF.

The chain joins TRBV27 to TRBJ1-6, with D unclear. CDR3 length: 13 residues. V lost 8 bases to trimming and J lost 9 bases, with 14 bases between them. The germline V gene encodes CDR1 MNHEY and CDR2 SMNVEV (reference sequence). CDR3 loop: CASGPDLGSPLHF. The CDR3 DNA follows: TGTGCCAGCGGACCGGACTTGGGTTCACCCCTCCACTTT.

The V and J genes are TRBV7-2 and TRBJ2-2; D gene uncertain. Germline assignment: CDR1 SGHTA and CDR2 FQGNSA. This CDR3 region has 12 residues. V was cut by 1 base and J by 8 bases, with 5 bases left in between. CDR3 sequence: CASSLVMGELFF. The CDR3, as DNA: TGTGCCAGCAGCTTAGTCATGGGGGAGCTGTTTTTT.

V gene TRBV7-6 combines with J gene TRBJ2-1; D is perhaps TRBD2 (6 bases). Trimming shortened V by 4 bases and J by 4 bases, and 14 bases separated the two germline ends. The CDR3 runs 15 residues. The V gene's germline CDR1 is SGHVS and CDR2 FNYEAQ. The CDR3 nucleotides are TGTGCCAGCAGCTACAATAGCGGCCCTTACAATGAGCAGTTCTTC. Its translation is CASSYNSGPYNEQFF.

The chain combines TRBV2 with TRBJ1-5; D not resolved. The germline V gene encodes CDR1 SNHLY and CDR2 FYNNEI. CDR3 length: 14 residues. Trimming shortened V by 3 bases and J by 4 bases, and 10 bases separated the two germline ends. In DNA, the CDR3 is TGTGCCAGCAGTGATGAGGGATCAAATCAGCCCCAGCATTTT. Encoded protein: CASSDEGSNQPQHF.

The rearrangement links TRBV19 to TRBJ2-1, with 13 bases aligning to TRBD2. The CDR3 runs 15 residues. The J segment lost 8 bases and the V segment lost 3 bases, leaving 4 bases of the junction unmatched. The V gene's germline CDR1 is LNHDA and CDR2 SQIVND (reference sequence). CDR3 in amino acids: CASSIRTSGSDEQFF. In DNA form, the CDR3 reads TGTGCCAGTAGTATCAGGACTAGCGGGAGCGATGAGCAGTTCTTC.

This clone occurred a few times. This chain joins TRBV7-8 and TRBJ1-1; tentative D call: TRBD1 (6 bases). Germline CDR1 and CDR2: SGHVS and FQNEAQ. The V end was cut by 4 bases, the J end by 2 bases, with 8 bases between. This CDR3 is 13 amino acids long. DNA of the CDR3: TGTGCCAGCAGCTCGGACAGCAACACTGAAGCTTTCTTT. This gives the protein CASSSDSNTEAFF.

A few counts support this clone. The chain links TRBV28 to TRBJ1-5; no clear D. The ends were cut back, 3 bases at V and 0 bases at J, with 12 bases in the middle. CDR1 MDHEN and CDR2 SYDVKM come from the germline V gene. The CDR3 has 16 amino acids. This CDR3 reads CASSFGWGDSNQPQHF. Here the CDR3 DNA reads TGTGCCAGCAGTTTTGGGTGGGGAGATAGCAATCAGCCCCAGCATTTT.

The chain is built from TRBV5-1 and TRBJ2-2; no firm D call. Trimming pared 0 bases from V and 2 bases from J, leaving 8 bases between. Germline-derived CDR1 and CDR2 are SGHRS and YFSETQ. This CDR3 comprises 15 residues. The CDR3 loop is CASSLGTYNTGELFF. CDR3 DNA: TGCGCCAGCAGCTTGGGTACATACAACACCGGGGAGCTGTTTTTT.

The chain joins TRBV7-3 to TRBJ2-2; D is undetermined. The V gene lost 2 bases and the J gene lost 1 base, with 11 bases spanning the gap. CDR1 is SGHTA and CDR2 is FQGTGA in the germline V gene. There are 16 residues in the CDR3. The DNA of the CDR3 is TGTGCCAGCAGCTTATCTGGGCGGAAGAACACCGGGGAGCTGTTTTTT. Protein: CASSLSGRKNTGELFF.

V gene TRBV5-1 combines with J gene TRBJ2-2; D not resolved. The germline CDR1 and CDR2 sequences are SGHRS and YFSETQ. The CDR3 is 12 residues long. V was pared by 4 bases and J by 1 base, with 2 bases between. CDR3 loop: CASSENTGELFF. CDR3 coding DNA: TGCGCCAGCAGCGAGAACACCGGGGAGCTGTTTTTT.

The chain uses TRBV19 and TRBJ2-5, with 14 bases lining up with TRBD2. With V trimmed by 5 bases and J by 4 bases, 15 bases remained unmatched. The CDR3 runs to 19 residues. Germline assignment: CDR1 LNHDA and CDR2 SQIVND (reference sequence). CDR3 residues: CASSPAATVGLAGAETQYF. DNA of the CDR3: TGTGCCAGTAGTCCAGCCGCGACAGTGGGACTAGCGGGAGCAGAGACCCAGTACTTC.

This clone was recorded once. This chain connects TRBV7-9 to TRBJ2-7, with TRBD1 identical over 10 bases. V shed 7 bases, J shed 2 bases, and the junction held 8 bases outside the gene matches. The CDR3 sequence is 15 residues long. Germline lookup yields CDR1 SEHNR and CDR2 FQNEAQ (reference sequence). The CDR3: CASTKGQGLTYEQYF. The CDR3 bases are TGTGCCAGCACCAAGGGACAGGGGCTGACCTACGAGCAGTACTTC.

Comment on this clone: Other DNA sequences within the sample encode an identical CDR3. The J gene is TRBJ2-4, the V gene TRBV10-1; D is perhaps TRBD2 (5 bases). CDR3 length equals 13 residues. CDR1 and CDR2 (germline): WNHNN, SYGVQD (reference sequence). The V end lost 3 bases, the J end lost 5 bases, and 8 bases lay between the germline ends. As DNA, the CDR3 is TGCGCCAGCAGTGAAAACGGGGAAAACATTCAGTACTTC. Amino acid sequence: CASSENGENIQYF.